This is a list of T cell receptor beta chains from one sample in a study of blood T cell repertoires in COVID-19. The table came from immunoSEQ multiplex PCR; TCRdb's copy has only in-frame clones and leaves some out. The table lists roughly 43,000 clones, 82% of them singletons. The sequenced sample was peripheral blood. The receptors were sampled from a woman in her sixties or seventies with acute or convalescent COVID-19. The CDR3 runs from the conserved cysteine through the conserved F or W. D genes are given only for firm matches. Rows give clone size only sometimes, using once, few, many, or a class for an expanded clone.

DNA,CDR3,V,D,length,size,J
TGTGCCAGTCGACCCCGGGACAGGGCATCAGATACGCAGTATTTT,CASRPRDRASDTQYF,TRBV19,TRBD1,15,.,TRBJ2-3
TGTGCCAGCAGTTACCCGGGTAAGCAGTACTTC,CASSYPGKQYF,TRBV6-5,.,11,.,TRBJ2-7
TGTGCCACCAGTTCCCGGCGGGAGCAGTTCTTC,CATSSRREQFF,TRBV24-1,.,11,.,TRBJ2-1
TGTGCCAGCAGTTACCGGGACACCTATAATTCACCCCTCCACTTT,CASSYRDTYNSPLHF,TRBV28,.,15,.,TRBJ1-6
TGTGCCAGTACGAGCGATTATGAAGGGGGAGGCTACACCTTC,CASTSDYEGGGYTF,TRBV19,.,14,.,TRBJ1-2
TGTGCCAGCAGCTCCCGACAGGCGTACCATGGCTACACCTTC,CASSSRQAYHGYTF,TRBV7-2,.,14,.,TRBJ1-2
TGTGCCAGCAGCCTTAACAGGGGAAGCACAGATACGCAGTATTTT,CASSLNRGSTDTQYF,TRBV11-2,TRBD1,15,.,TRBJ2-3
TGTGCCAGCAGTTTGGTGGCGGGAAGAACCGGGGAGCTGTTTTTT,CASSLVAGRTGELFF,TRBV28,.,15,.,TRBJ2-2
TGTGCCTGGAGGGACAGATATAATTCACCCCTCCACTTT,CAWRDRYNSPLHF,TRBV30,.,13,.,TRBJ1-6
TGCAGCGTTGTCCGCGGGACAGGGAATAACGAGCAGTACTTC,CSVVRGTGNNEQYF,TRBV29-1,TRBD1,14,.,TRBJ2-7
TGTGCCAGCAGCCAAGCCCGGACTAGTCATGAGCAGTTCTTC,CASSQARTSHEQFF,TRBV3-1/TRBV3-2,TRBD2,14,once,TRBJ2-1
TGTGCCAGCAGCTCCCCGTTAACAGGGACAGATACGCAGTATTTT,CASSSPLTGTDTQYF,TRBV11-3,.,15,.,TRBJ2-3
TGTGCCAGCAGCCCAGCCAGCGGGACGGCAAATGAGCAGTTCTTC,CASSPASGTANEQFF,TRBV7-2,TRBD2,15,.,TRBJ2-1
TGTGCCAGCAGCCAGTCGACAGGGAACACTGAAGCTTTCTTT,CASSQSTGNTEAFF,TRBV3-1/TRBV3-2,.,14,.,TRBJ1-1
TGTGCCTGGAGTGTAAACAGGGACAATGGCTACACCTTC,CAWSVNRDNGYTF,TRBV30,.,13,once,TRBJ1-2
TGTGCCAGCAGCGATACGGGATCCTTCAGTGGTGAGCAGTTCTTC,CASSDTGSFSGEQFF,TRBV6-6,.,15,.,TRBJ2-1
TGTGCCAGCGGACAGGCAACTAATGAAAAACTGTTTTTT,CASGQATNEKLFF,TRBV28,TRBD1,13,few,TRBJ1-4
TGTGCCTGGAAAGGTCTAGCTCGGGCAGATACGCAGTATTTT,CAWKGLARADTQYF,TRBV30,.,14,.,TRBJ2-3
TGTGCCACCAGCAGAGTGGGCGGGGCCGAGCAGTACTTC,CATSRVGGAEQYF,TRBV15,.,13,.,TRBJ2-7
TGTGCCAGCAGTGGGACAGGTTTTGAAAAACTGTTTTTT,CASSGTGFEKLFF,TRBV28,TRBD1,13,.,TRBJ1-4
TGTGCCAGCAGCGTAGGGACAGGGGGCAGTGAAAAACTGTTTTTT,CASSVGTGGSEKLFF,TRBV9,TRBD1,15,.,TRBJ1-4
TGTGCCAGCAGCTGGGGGGGTTTCGACAATGAGCAGTTCTTC,CASSWGGFDNEQFF,TRBV13,TRBD2,14,.,TRBJ2-1
TGTGCCAGCAGCTTAAACAGGGCATCCTACGAGCAGTACTTC,CASSLNRASYEQYF,TRBV13,.,14,once,TRBJ2-7
TGCGCCAGCAGCCAAGAGGGGAGGAATGAAAAACTGTTTTTT,CASSQEGRNEKLFF,TRBV4-1,.,14,.,TRBJ1-4
TGTGCCTGGACGGCAGGGGCCCAGGGGTTTGAGCAGTACTTC,CAWTAGAQGFEQYF,TRBV30,.,14,.,TRBJ2-7
TGTGCCAGCAGCGCCGCGGACGCCAGGGCTGAAGCTTTCTTT,CASSAADARAEAFF,TRBV7-8,.,14,.,TRBJ1-1
TGTGCCAGCAGGGCCGCAGGGTCCCCTAATGAAAAACTGTTTTTT,CASRAAGSPNEKLFF,TRBV6-5,.,15,.,TRBJ1-4
TGTGCCAGCAGCCCGGGGGGCACAGATACGCAGTATTTT,CASSPGGTDTQYF,TRBV5-4,.,13,.,TRBJ2-3
TGTGCCAGCAGTCCGCCCCGCGGCTACAATGAGCAGTTCTTC,CASSPPRGYNEQFF,TRBV6-2/TRBV6-3,.,14,.,TRBJ2-1
TGTGCCATCGAAATCACGGGTAGCTCCTACGAGCAGTACTTC,CAIEITGSSYEQYF,TRBV2,.,14,.,TRBJ2-7
TGTGCCAGCAGTAACGGACTAGGTCGGACCGGGGAGCTGTTTTTT,CASSNGLGRTGELFF,TRBV7-9,TRBD2,15,few,TRBJ2-2
TGTGCCAGCAGCTTATTCGGCGGAGTGGCTGGAAACACCATATATTTT,CASSLFGGVAGNTIYF,TRBV11-3,.,16,.,TRBJ1-3
TGTGCCAGCAGCCTCGGTAACTATGGCTACACCTTC,CASSLGNYGYTF,TRBV11-2,.,12,.,TRBJ1-2
TGTGCCAGCAGTATGACAGGGTTGGAGACCCAGTACTTC,CASSMTGLETQYF,TRBV27,TRBD1,13,.,TRBJ2-5
TGTGCCAGCTCACCGTTTCAGGCCCCAGATACGCAGTATTTT,CASSPFQAPDTQYF,TRBV18,.,14,.,TRBJ2-3
TGCAGCGTGGGAACCAACAGGGGTCTTTCCACTGAAGCTTTCTTT,CSVGTNRGLSTEAFF,TRBV29-1,TRBD1,15,.,TRBJ1-1
TGTGCCAGCAGCGCCGGGACTCAAAGCAATCAGCCCCAGCATTTT,CASSAGTQSNQPQHF,TRBV6-5,.,15,.,TRBJ1-5
TGTGCCACCCAAGGAGGACTAGCGGGTGGCACAGATACGCAGTATTTT,CATQGGLAGGTDTQYF,TRBV24-1,TRBD2,16,.,TRBJ2-3
TGTGCCAGCAGTTTCCCCCCCAGGGAGACCCAGTACTTC,CASSFPPRETQYF,TRBV28,.,13,.,TRBJ2-5
TGTGCCAGCTCAAAGACTAGCGGGAGTTACAATGAGCAGTTCTTC,CASSKTSGSYNEQFF,TRBV6-5,TRBD2,15,.,TRBJ2-1
TGTGCCAGCAGCGCCTCTAGCGGGATAGGGTACAATGAGCAGTTCTTC,CASSASSGIGYNEQFF,TRBV3-1/TRBV3-2,TRBD2,16,.,TRBJ2-1
TGCGCCACCCGGTGGGATACGCAGTATTTT,CATRWDTQYF,TRBV10-2,.,10,.,TRBJ2-3
TGCAGCGTTGCGGCTAGCTCGGAGACCCAGTACTTC,CSVAASSETQYF,TRBV29-1,.,12,once,TRBJ2-5
TGCAGCGTTGAAGACACGAGCTCCTACAATGAGCAGTTCTTC,CSVEDTSSYNEQFF,TRBV29-1,.,14,.,TRBJ2-1
TGTGCCACCAGCAGAGAAGGGACAGGGGGCAGGCAGCCCCAGCATTTT,CATSREGTGGRQPQHF,TRBV15,TRBD1,16,.,TRBJ1-5
TGTGCCAGTAGGGGGGCGGGCAGGGTGCAGCCCCAGCATTTT,CASRGAGRVQPQHF,TRBV19,.,14,.,TRBJ1-5
TGTGCCAGCAGCCCCGGGACTAGCGGGACTCAAGAGACCCAGTACTTC,CASSPGTSGTQETQYF,TRBV5-4,TRBD2,16,.,TRBJ2-5
TGCGCCAGCAGCGCCAGTGGGAGTGAGACCCAGTACTTC,CASSASGSETQYF,TRBV5-1,.,13,.,TRBJ2-5
TGTGCCAGCAGCCAACGCAGGGGGCGCGATATCACAGATACGCAGTATTTT,CASSQRRGRDITDTQYF,TRBV14,TRBD1,17,.,TRBJ2-3